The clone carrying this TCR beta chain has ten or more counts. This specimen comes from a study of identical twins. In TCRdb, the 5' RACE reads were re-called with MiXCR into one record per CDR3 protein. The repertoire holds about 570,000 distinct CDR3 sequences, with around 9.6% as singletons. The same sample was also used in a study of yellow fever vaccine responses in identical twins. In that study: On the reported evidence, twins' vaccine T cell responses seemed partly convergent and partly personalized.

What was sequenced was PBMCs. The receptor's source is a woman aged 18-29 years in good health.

The CDR3 sequence is CSASGLAFSYNEQFF. CDR3 coding DNA: TGCAGTGCTAGCGGACTAGCCTTCTCCTACAATGAGCAGTTCTTC. The chain joins TRBV20-1 to TRBJ2-1; 8 nucleotides agree with TRBD2. The length of the CDR3 is 15 residues. CDR1 is DFQATT and CDR2 is SNEGSKA in the germline V gene (reference sequence). The ends lost 3 bases at V and 0 bases at J; junction bases unmatched: 4.